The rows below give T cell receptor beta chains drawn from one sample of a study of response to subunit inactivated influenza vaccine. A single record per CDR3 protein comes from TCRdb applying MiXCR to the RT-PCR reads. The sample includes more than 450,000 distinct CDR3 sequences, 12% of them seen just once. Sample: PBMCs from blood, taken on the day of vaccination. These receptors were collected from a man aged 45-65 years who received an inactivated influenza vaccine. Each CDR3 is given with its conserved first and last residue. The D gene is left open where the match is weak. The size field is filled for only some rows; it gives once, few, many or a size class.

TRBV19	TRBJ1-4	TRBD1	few	CASSLDGQGVYEKLFF	TGTGCCAGTAGCCTGGATGGACAGGGAGTTTATGAAAAACTGTTTTTT
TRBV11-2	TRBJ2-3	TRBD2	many	CASSLKSRRGGNTDTQYF	TGTGCCAGCAGCTTAAAATCACGGCGGGGGGGCAACACAGATACGCAGTATTTT
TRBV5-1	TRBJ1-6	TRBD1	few	CASSLRPPGTAYNSPLHF	TGCGCCAGCAGCTTACGTCCCCCCGGGACAGCCTATAATTCACCCCTCCACTTT
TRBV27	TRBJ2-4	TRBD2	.	CASSVTSVAYIQYF	TGTGCCAGCAGTGTCACTAGCGTTGCCTACATTCAGTACTTC
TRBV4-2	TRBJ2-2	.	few	CASSPRRGAMAGELFF	TGTGCCAGCAGCCCCCGGAGGGGGGCGATGGCCGGGGAGCTGTTTTTT
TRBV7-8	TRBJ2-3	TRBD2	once	CASSFPGLASPSTDTQYF	TGTGCCAGCAGTTTCCCGGGACTAGCGAGTCCTAGCACAGATACGCAGTATTTT
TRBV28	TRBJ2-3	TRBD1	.	CASSFRTGRTNTQYF	TGTGCCAGCAGTTTCCGGACAGGGCGGACCAATACGCAGTATTTT
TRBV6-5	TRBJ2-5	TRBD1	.	CASSYWTGIEETQYF	TGTGCCAGCAGTTACTGGACAGGGATCGAAGAGACCCAGTACTTC
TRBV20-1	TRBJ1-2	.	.	CSAIHGQLYGYTF	TGCAGTGCCATACACGGACAGCTCTATGGCTACACCTTC
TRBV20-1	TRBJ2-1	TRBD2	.	CSATKLASPNEQFF	TGCAGTGCTACTAAACTAGCGTCCCCCAATGAGCAGTTCTTC
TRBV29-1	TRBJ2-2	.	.	CSAALGANTGELFF	TGCAGCGCAGCCCTCGGTGCGAACACCGGGGAGCTGTTTTTT
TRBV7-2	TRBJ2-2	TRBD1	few	CASSLRPGGSGTGELFF	TGTGCCAGCAGCTTAAGGCCAGGGGGCTCGGGCACCGGGGAGCTGTTTTTT
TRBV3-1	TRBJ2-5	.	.	CASSQGAGGETQYF	TGTGCCAGCAGCCAAGGTGCAGGAGGGGAGACCCAGTACTTC
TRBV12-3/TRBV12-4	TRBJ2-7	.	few	CASSRRDEAYEQYF	TGTGCCAGCAGTAGGCGGGACGAAGCCTACGAGCAGTACTTC
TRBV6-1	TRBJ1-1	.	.	CASRTDRTRGRAEAFF	TGTGCCAGCAGGACCGACAGGACCCGGGGGAGAGCTGAAGCTTTCTTT
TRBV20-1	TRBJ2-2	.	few	CSATTLLNTGELFF	TGCAGTGCTACGACGCTCTTGAACACCGGGGAGCTGTTTTTT
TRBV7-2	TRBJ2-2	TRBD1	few	CASSLTGTGGTGELFF	TGTGCCAGCAGCTTAACTGGGACAGGAGGAACCGGGGAGCTGTTTTTT
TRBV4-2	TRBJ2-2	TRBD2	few	CASSPGLAGQTGELFF	TGTGCCAGCAGCCCGGGACTAGCGGGACAAACCGGGGAGCTGTTTTTT
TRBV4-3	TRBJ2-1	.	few	CASSHSPRGGSYNEQFF	TGCGCCAGCAGCCACTCCCCTCGTGGGGGTTCCTACAATGAGCAGTTCTTC
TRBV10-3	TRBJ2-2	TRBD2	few	CASGLAGMAGELFF	TGTGCCAGCGGACTAGCGGGAATGGCCGGGGAGCTGTTTTTT
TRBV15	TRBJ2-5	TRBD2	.	CATSRVSLAGAGTQYF	TGTGCCACCAGCAGAGTCTCGCTAGCGGGGGCAGGGACCCAGTACTTC
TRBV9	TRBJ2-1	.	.	CASSVGGGPPYNEQFF	TGTGCCAGCAGCGTAGGAGGGGGGCCGCCTTACAATGAGCAGTTCTTC
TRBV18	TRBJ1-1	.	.	CASSPSLGNTEAFF	TGTGCCAGCTCCCCTTCCCTTGGGAACACTGAAGCTTTCTTT